One sample yielded the 3 T cell receptor beta chains listed below, sequenced in a study of cytomegalovirus exposure and HLA in healthy donors (dated by TCRdb to 2015 to 2018). The method behind the library was the immunoSEQ multiplex PCR assay. A mixture of 60 forward primers for TCR Vbeta segments and 13 reverse primers for TCR Jbeta segments was used in the multiplex PCR. TCRdb stores this immuneACCESS table with in-frame sequences only. Part of the clones is absent; in the studies checked, under half of the shortfall reflects unresolved V genes, and no reason is known for the rest. In all, the sample holds under 200,000 clones, and roughly 80% of those were seen once. 2.3% of the sample comes from the top ten. What was sequenced was PBMCs. Receptor source: a male donor in good health and CMV-seronegative.

This chain uses TRBV10-1 with TRBJ2-3; 10 bases line up with TRBD2. After removal of 8 bases from V and 3 bases from J, the junction contained 11 bases not matched to a gene. CDR3 length: 16 amino acids. Germline loops: CDR1 WNHNN, CDR2 SYGVQD (reference sequence). The CDR3 coding sequence is TGCGCCAGCTCCCCGAGACTAGCGGGTGATACAGATACGCAGTATTTT. This sequence encodes CASSPRLAGDTDTQYF.

This clone is a singleton in its sample. This chain links TRBV7-2 with TRBJ2-5; D is possibly TRBD1 (5 bases). The V end lost 5 bases, the J end lost 2 bases, and 12 bases lay between the germline ends. CDR1 SGHTA and CDR2 FQGNSA come from the germline V gene. CDR3 length equals 14 residues. The CDR3 region is CASSRRGSQETQYF. CDR3 in DNA: TGTGCCAGCAGCCGAAGGGGTTCGCAAGAGACCCAGTACTTC.

This sequence joins TRBV4-2 and TRBJ2-5, with D possibly matching TRBD1 (6 bases). Near its end, the DNA agrees better with TRBJ2-7, so the J call may be wrong. Looked up from germline, CDR1 is LGHNA and CDR2 is YNFKEQ. The CDR3 has 15 amino acids. Written as DNA, the CDR3 is TGTGCCAGCAGCCAAGATACAGGGAGCTCCTACGAGCAGTACTTC. Its translation: CASSQDTGSSYEQYF.